This T cell receptor beta chain was identified during a study of regulatory T cells in long-lasting Graves disease. Germline V gene sequence: CDR1 MNHNS, CDR2 SASEGT. Trimming pared 2 bases from V and 2 bases from J, leaving 10 bases between. The CDR3 is made up of 15 amino acids. Arm-PCR of CDR3 regions with iRepertoire HTBI primers generated TCR beta libraries. Each CDR3 protein gets one entry after TCRdb re-called the multiplex PCR reads with MiXCR. The data hold hundreds of thousands of distinct CDR3 sequences, with about 15% observed a single time. As for time point: newly diagnosed GD, antithyroid drugs for less than 3 months. Generation of the TCR library employed RNA extracted from PBMCs. With EDTA tubes as the receptacles, around 10 milliliters of peripheral blood were drawn. This sample was shared with a second study, whose subject was T cells in Graves' hyperthyroidism and ophthalmopathy. That publication notes: Uncontrolled infection, other autoimmune disease, pregnancy or lactation led to exclusion. HTBI primers were employed in a first-round RT-PCR of the TCR CDR3.

The sequencing here drew on peripheral blood mononuclear cells (PBMCs), taken at new diagnosis, from a patient treated with antithyroid drugs. The sequence came from a woman aged 40 to 50 with Graves disease. The J gene is TRBJ1-5, the V gene TRBV6-1; D is uncertain. The DNA for the CDR3 is TGTGCCAGCAGTGAACAGGCCCTCGGCAATCAGCCCCAGCATTTT. It specifies CASSEQALGNQPQHF.